These 19 T cell receptor beta chains were sequenced from one sample in a study of TIL therapy for anti-PD-1-resistant metastatic lung cancer. Regarding time point: pre-treatment sample, taken before nivolumab and TIL therapy. This was the immunoSEQ v3 assay. TCRdb's copy holds only in-frame clones and misses some; the assay was immunoSEQ multiplex PCR. The top ten clones hold less than 2% of a sample with around 50,000 clones, around four fifths of them seen once. The material sequenced was blood, taken at baseline. Source of these receptors: a person aged 25-85 years with non-small cell lung cancer.

The chain couples TRBV7-2 to TRBJ2-3; D remains ambiguous. V shed 6 bases and J shed 0 bases, with 7 bases lying between them. Germline V gene lookup returns CDR1 SGHTA and CDR2 FQGNSA. CDR3 length equals 13 residues. CDR3 in amino acids: CASRNPSTDTQYF. Written as DNA, the CDR3 is TGTGCCAGCAGGAACCCTAGCACAGATACGCAGTATTTT.

J is TRBJ2-1 and V is TRBV25-1, with TRBD2 identical over 11 bases. CDR1 is MGHDK and CDR2 is SYGVNS in the germline V gene. The V segment lost 3 bases and the J segment 4 bases; nucleotides outside the gene matches: 8. This CDR3 region has 17 residues. CDR3 bases: TGTGCCAGCAGTGATATTAGCGGGAGGGCCGGGTACAATGAGCAGTTCTTC. It is translated as CASSDISGRAGYNEQFF.

The chain's CDR3 is CASSNFRDSWVFNEQFF. CDR3 coding DNA: TGTGCCAGCAGTAATTTCCGGGACTCCTGGGTGTTTAATGAGCAGTTCTTC. V gene TRBV28 combines with J gene TRBJ2-1, with a possible D match to TRBD2 (6 bases). The germline CDR1 and CDR2 sequences are MDHEN and SYDVKM. The CDR3 is 17 residues long. Trimming cost V 5 bases and J 7 bases, with 24 bases left between them. Full variable domain (remainder filled in from reference TRBV28 and TRBJ2-1): DVKVTQSSRYLVKRTGEKVFLECVQDMDHENMFWYRQDPGLGLRLIYFSYDVKMKEKGDIPEGYSVSREKKERFSLILESASTNQTSMYLCASSNFRDSWVFNEQFFGPGTRLTVL.

The CDR3 here is CASSEFNPGQGATETQYF. Here the CDR3 DNA reads TGTGCCAGCAGTGAATTTAACCCGGGACAGGGGGCAACAGAGACCCAGTACTTC. The V and J genes are TRBV25-1 and TRBJ2-5; 12 nucleotides line up with TRBD1. V shed 1 base, J shed 4 bases, and the junction held 10 bases outside the gene matches. This CDR3 is built from 18 residues. CDR1 and CDR2 (germline): MGHDK, SYGVNS.

CDR3 nucleotides: TGTGCCACCCGAATCTCCGGGACAGCCGAGCCCAATCAGCCCCAGCATTTT. It is translated as CATRISGTAEPNQPQHF. The rearrangement links TRBV27 to TRBJ1-5; 7 bases map to TRBD1. Germline trimming cut 10 bases from V and 3 bases from J; bases unmatched to any gene: 18. From germline, CDR1 is MNHEY and CDR2 SMNVEV (reference sequence). The CDR3 totals 17 residues.

The chain is built from TRBV15 and TRBJ2-1; 11 positions agree with TRBD2. The germline V gene has CDR1 LNHNV and CDR2 YYDKDF (reference sequence). CDR3 length: 17 residues. With 0 bases clipped from V and 4 bases from J, the junction kept 5 bases outside the gene matches. CDR3 in DNA: TGTGCCACCAGCAGAGATTCAACTAGCGGGGGTTACAATGAGCAGTTCTTC. Translated: CATSRDSTSGGYNEQFF.

Written as DNA, the CDR3 is TGTGCCAGCAGTCCCCACGTGGGTCACACTGAAGCTTTCTTT. Translating gives CASSPHVGHTEAFF. The chain carries TRBV6-5 and TRBJ1-1; no clear D. This CDR3 spans 14 amino acids. V lost 5 bases, J lost 3 bases, and 13 bases lay in between. The germline V gene has CDR1 MNHEY and CDR2 SVGAGI.

The chain carries TRBV7-8 and TRBJ2-1; no clear D. The CDR3 sequence is 14 residues long. V lost 4 bases and J 6 bases, leaving 13 bases between the germline ends. Germline V lookup: CDR1 SGHVS, CDR2 FQNEAQ. The CDR3 reads CASSYQPGLNEQFF. The DNA of the CDR3 is TGTGCCAGCAGCTACCAACCGGGCCTCAATGAGCAGTTCTTC.

The chain carries TRBV19 and TRBJ1-1, with no clear D. Germline values: CDR1 LNHDA, CDR2 SQIVND (reference sequence). The length of the CDR3 is 12 residues. Trimming stripped 6 bases from V and 1 base from J, with 6 bases between. The CDR3 nucleotides read TGTGCCAGTAGAGACGGGAACACTGAAGCTTTCTTT. Protein sequence: CASRDGNTEAFF.

The rearrangement uses TRBV4-1 and TRBJ2-7; 8 positions match TRBD2. V shed 6 bases and J 2 bases; nucleotides not matched to a gene: 12. The CDR3 loop spans 16 amino acids. Germline V CDR1 and CDR2: MGHRA, YSYEKL. CDR3 sequence: CASSSLSGIPTYEQYF. The CDR3 DNA is TGCGCCAGCAGTTCCCTTAGCGGGATCCCGACCTACGAGCAGTACTTC.

The chain links TRBV6-5 to TRBJ2-1, with D hard to call. From germline, CDR1 is MNHEY and CDR2 SVGAGI. This CDR3 comprises 15 residues. Trimming took 5 bases from V and 0 from J, leaving 11 bases between them. The CDR3 sequence is CASSRFRSSYNEQFF. The CDR3 nucleotides read TGTGCCAGCAGTCGGTTCAGGAGCTCCTACAATGAGCAGTTCTTC.

CDR3 sequence (DNA): TGTGCCAGCAGCCAGAACCTAGCGGGGGGCACAGATACGCAGTATTTT. Its translation: CASSQNLAGGTDTQYF. The J gene is TRBJ2-3, the V gene TRBV4-2; 10 bases map to TRBD2. The V and J ends lost 3 bases and 1 base, in that order; junction bases with no gene match: 4. CDR3 length: 16 residues. Germline V gives CDR1 LGHNA, CDR2 YNFKEQ.

J is TRBJ2-5 and V is TRBV29-1; tentative D call: TRBD2 (5 bases). V was cut by 7 bases and J by 2 bases, with 14 bases left in between. Germline-derived CDR1 and CDR2 are SQVTM and ANQGSEA. This CDR3 contains 13 residues. The CDR3 reads CSALTSGQETQYF. The CDR3 coding sequence is TGCAGCGCTCTAACTTCGGGACAAGAGACCCAGTACTTC.

The J gene is TRBJ2-1, the V gene TRBV6-5; D not resolved. The CDR3 consists of 11 residues. V lost 1 base, J lost 8 bases, and 3 bases lay in between. Germline V gives CDR1 MNHEY, CDR2 SVGAGI. CDR3 protein: CASSYFDEQFF. In DNA, the CDR3 is TGTGCCAGCAGTTACTTCGATGAGCAGTTCTTC.

This clone was counted between two and nine times. V gene TRBV6-6 combines with J gene TRBJ1-2; perhaps TRBD1 as D (6 bases). Per germline, CDR1 MNHNY and CDR2 SVGAGI (reference sequence). The CDR3 is 15 residues long. Trimming cost V 6 bases and J 4 bases, with 18 bases left between them. CDR3 protein: CASSYGQTTIYGYTF. The CDR3, as DNA: TGTGCCAGCAGCTACGGACAGACAACGATCTATGGCTACACCTTC.

The chain couples TRBV27 to TRBJ1-5; D is ambiguous. The CDR3 covers 16 residues. Germline CDR1 is MNHEY and CDR2 is SMNVEV (reference sequence). V shed 8 bases and J shed 2 bases, with 19 bases lying between them. DNA of the CDR3: TGTGCCAGCGGGAGGGCCTTCAGAAATGGCAATCAGCCCCAGCATTTT. This sequence encodes CASGRAFRNGNQPQHF.

The V and J genes are TRBV5-4 and TRBJ2-1, with unresolved D. Trimming cost V 4 bases and J 4 bases, with 12 bases left between them. CDR1 and CDR2 from the germline V gene are SGHNT and YYREEE (reference sequence). CDR3 length: 14 amino acids. CDR3 coding DNA: TGTGCCAGCAGCCTCACCGGGCCGTACAATGAGCAGTTCTTC. Residues: CASSLTGPYNEQFF.

The gene calls are TRBV30 and TRBJ1-4, with D unclear. V was cut by 4 bases and J by 0 bases, with 6 bases left in between. Per the germline V gene, CDR1 is GTSNPN and CDR2 is SVGIG (reference sequence). The CDR3 is 13 residues long. CDR3 DNA sequence: TGTGCCTGGACAAGGTCAACTAATGAAAAACTGTTTTTT. Amino acid sequence: CAWTRSTNEKLFF. Combining the CDR3 with reference TRBV30 and TRBJ1-4 gives the whole variable domain SQTIHQWPATLVQPVGSPLSLECTVEGTSNPNLYWYRQAAGRGLQLLFYSVGIGQISSEVPQNLSASRPQDRQFILSSKKLLLSDSGFYLCAWTRSTNEKLFFGSGTQLSVL.

The chain combines TRBV7-9 with TRBJ2-4; D gene ambiguous. Trimming stripped 3 bases from V and 6 bases from J, with 3 bases between. Germline V gene data show CDR1 as SEHNR and CDR2 as FQNEAQ (reference sequence). The CDR3 consists of 11 residues. In DNA form, the CDR3 reads TGTGCCAGCAGCTTTGGAAACATTCAGTACTTC. This encodes CASSFGNIQYF. Full variable domain (rest looked up from reference TRBV7-9 and TRBJ2-4): DTGVSQNPRHKITKRGQNVTFRCDPISEHNRLYWYRQTLGQGPEFLTYFQNEAQLEKSRLLSDRFSAERPKGSFSTLEIQRTEQGDSAMYLCASSFGNIQYFGAGTRLSVL.